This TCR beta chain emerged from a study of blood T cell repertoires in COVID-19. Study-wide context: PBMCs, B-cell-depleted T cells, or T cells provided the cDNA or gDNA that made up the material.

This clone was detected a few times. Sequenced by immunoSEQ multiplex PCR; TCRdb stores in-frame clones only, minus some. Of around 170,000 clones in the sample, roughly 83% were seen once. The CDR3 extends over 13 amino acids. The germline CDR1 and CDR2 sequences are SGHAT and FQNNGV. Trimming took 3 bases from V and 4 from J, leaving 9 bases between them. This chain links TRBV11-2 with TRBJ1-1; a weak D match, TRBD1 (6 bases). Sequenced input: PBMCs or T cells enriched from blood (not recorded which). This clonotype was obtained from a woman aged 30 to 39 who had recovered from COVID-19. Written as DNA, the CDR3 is TGTGCCAGCAGCTTTGGGACACTCACTGAAGCTTTCTTT. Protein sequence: CASSFGTLTEAFF.